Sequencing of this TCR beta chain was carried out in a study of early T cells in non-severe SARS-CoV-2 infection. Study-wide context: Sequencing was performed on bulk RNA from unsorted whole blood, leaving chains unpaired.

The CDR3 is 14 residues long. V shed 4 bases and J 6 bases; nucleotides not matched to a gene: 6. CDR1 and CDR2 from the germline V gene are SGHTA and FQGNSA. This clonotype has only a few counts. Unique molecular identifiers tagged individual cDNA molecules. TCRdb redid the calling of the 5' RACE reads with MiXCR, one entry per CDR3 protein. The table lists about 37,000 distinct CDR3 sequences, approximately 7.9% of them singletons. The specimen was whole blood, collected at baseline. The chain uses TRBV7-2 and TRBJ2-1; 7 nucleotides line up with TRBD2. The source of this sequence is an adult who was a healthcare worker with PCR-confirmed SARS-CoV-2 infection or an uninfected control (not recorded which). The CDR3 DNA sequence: TGTGCCAGCAGCTCAGGACTAGGAGCCAATGAGCAGTTCTTC. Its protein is CASSSGLGANEQFF.